These 18 T cell receptor beta chains came from one sample sequenced in a study of OX40 agonist ivuxolimab in advanced cancers. Repertoires were generated with immunoSEQ multiplex PCR, while TCRdb's copy carries only in-frame clones and drops some. Of tens of thousands of clones listed, approximately 86% are singletons. The sample consisted of CD4+ or CD8+ T cells sorted from blood, taken in a trial of the OX40 agonist ivuxolimab. The receptors originated from an adult with an advanced solid tumor such as melanoma, head and neck, liver or kidney cancer.

The chain couples TRBV6-6 to TRBJ2-5; D gene ambiguous. The J call may be mistaken, given a closer DNA end match to TRBJ2-7. Germline assignment: CDR1 MNHNY and CDR2 SVGAGI (reference sequence). The CDR3 is 13 residues long. CDR3 DNA: TGTGCCAGCAGTTACCTACGGAGCGACGAGCAGTACTTC. It yields the protein CASSYLRSDEQYF.

V and J are TRBV7-9 and TRBJ2-1; D not resolved. Trimming cost V 5 bases and J 4 bases, with 9 bases left between them. Germline V gene lookup returns CDR1 SEHNR and CDR2 FQNEAQ (reference sequence). This CDR3 region has 13 residues. The CDR3 is CASSPTKYNEQFF. The CDR3 bases are TGTGCCAGCAGCCCCACTAAGTACAATGAGCAGTTCTTC.

The chain is built from TRBV7-9 and TRBJ2-7, with D possibly matching TRBD1 (5 bases). Germline V lookup: CDR1 SEHNR, CDR2 FQNEAQ (reference sequence). The V gene lost 3 bases and the J gene lost 3 bases, with 9 bases spanning the gap. The CDR3 is 13 residues long. DNA for the CDR3: TGTGCCAGCAGCTTTGGACAAAACTACGAGCAGTACTTC. Protein product: CASSFGQNYEQYF.

The chain links TRBV27 to TRBJ2-2; D may be TRBD1 (5 bases). From germline, CDR1 is MNHEY and CDR2 SMNVEV (reference sequence). V was pared by 6 bases and J by 6 bases, with 11 bases between. This CDR3 is 13 amino acids long. In DNA, the CDR3 is TGTGCCAGCAGCTCAGGGTACTCCGGGGAGCTGTTTTTT. It is translated as CASSSGYSGELFF.

V is TRBV27 and J is TRBJ1-5, with a possible D match to TRBD1 (6 bases). V was clipped by 2 bases and J by 7 bases, with 9 bases between them. Germline CDR1 reads MNHEY; CDR2 reads SMNVEV (reference sequence). The CDR3 sequence is 13 residues long. CDR3 loop: CASSLRGGQPQHF. The CDR3 DNA reads as TGTGCCAGCAGTTTAAGAGGGGGACAGCCCCAGCATTTT.

The chain employs TRBV28 and TRBJ2-7; D possibly corresponds to TRBD1 (6 bases). The CDR3 extends over 14 amino acids. V lost 4 bases and J lost 0, with 10 bases in between. Germline CDR1 and CDR2: MDHEN and SYDVKM. The CDR3 is CASSYRDLSYEQYF. CDR3 DNA: TGTGCCAGCAGTTACAGGGACCTCTCCTACGAGCAGTACTTC.

This clone has just a few counts. The rearrangement joins TRBV30 to TRBJ1-1; D call uncertain. This CDR3 spans 12 amino acids. CDR1 and CDR2 from the germline V gene are GTSNPN and SVGIG (reference sequence). Trimming stripped 7 bases from V and 0 bases from J, with 9 bases between. The CDR3 DNA is TGTGCCTTACAACATATGAACACTGAAGCTTTCTTT. The encoded protein is CALQHMNTEAFF.

The CDR3 spells CASSLVTLEETQYF. The CDR3 DNA sequence: TGCGCCAGCAGCTTGGTGACATTGGAAGAGACCCAGTACTTC. J is TRBJ2-5 and V is TRBV5-1, with D unresolved. Germline CDR1 SGHRS, CDR2 YFSETQ. Trimming removed 0 bases from V and 3 bases from J, with 9 bases in between. This CDR3 has 14 residues. Filled out from reference TRBV5-1 and TRBJ2-5, the complete variable domain reads KAGVTQTPRYLIKTRGQQVTLSCSPISGHRSVSWYQQTPGQGLQFLFEYFSETQRNKGNFPGRFSGRQFSNSRSEMNVSTLELGDSALYLCASSLVTLEETQYFGPGTRLLVL.

The CDR3 region has the DNA TGTGCCAGCAGCCCAGGTTGGAGGTCTGAAGCTTTCTTT. It translates to CASSPGWRSEAFF. The chain combines TRBV7-9 with TRBJ1-1; D gene ambiguous. V lost 5 bases to trimming and J lost 6 bases, with 13 bases between them. The CDR3 is 13 amino acids. Germline V gives CDR1 SEHNR, CDR2 FQNEAQ (reference sequence).

The chain carries TRBV7-2 and TRBJ1-3; no clear D gene. The germline gives CDR1 SGHTA, CDR2 FQGNSA. This CDR3 is built from 15 residues. V shed 4 bases and J shed 0 bases, with 10 bases lying between them. This chain's CDR3 is CASSSTVSSGNTIYF. The CDR3 DNA is TGTGCCAGCAGCTCCACCGTAAGCTCTGGAAACACCATATATTTT.

In regard to this clone: Other DNA sequences in this sample translate to the same CDR3. The chain recombines TRBV19 with TRBJ2-1; D gene ambiguous. CDR3 length: 15 residues. Germline lookup yields CDR1 LNHDA and CDR2 SQIVND (reference sequence). V was trimmed by 0 bases and J by 0 bases, leaving 6 bases between them. The CDR3 protein is CASSIDGSSYNEQFF. The CDR3 coding sequence is TGTGCCAGTAGTATAGACGGCAGCTCCTACAATGAGCAGTTCTTC.

This rearrangement joins TRBV18 to TRBJ2-1; TRBD1 might be the D (5 bases). The CDR3 sequence is 13 residues long. V gave up 2 bases and J gave up 6 bases, with 8 bases separating them. Per the germline V gene, CDR1 is KGHSH and CDR2 is LQKENI. This CDR3 reads CASSPETGNEQFF. The DNA for the CDR3 is TGTGCCAGCTCACCAGAAACAGGCAATGAGCAGTTCTTC.

The chain links TRBV7-9 to TRBJ2-3, with a weak D call TRBD2 (5 bases). The CDR3 consists of 15 residues. V lost 3 bases and J lost 0, with 10 bases in between. The germline V gene encodes CDR1 SEHNR and CDR2 FQNEAQ (reference sequence). The CDR3 region is CASSLEAESTDTQYF. In nucleotides, the CDR3 is TGTGCCAGCAGCTTGGAGGCGGAAAGCACAGATACGCAGTATTTT.

The V call is TRBV28, the J call TRBJ2-5, with TRBD2 matching 8 bases. The J call may be in error: the DNA end matches TRBJ2-7 better. The CDR3 is 15 amino acids. Germline-derived CDR1 and CDR2 are MDHEN and SYDVKM. CDR3 region: CASSPAGAMAYEQYF. As DNA, the CDR3 is TGTGCCAGCAGCCCAGCGGGAGCTATGGCCTACGAGCAGTACTTC.

This chain links TRBV11-2 with TRBJ2-5, with D unclear. There are 13 residues in the CDR3. Trimming left V 5 bases short and J 1 base short, with 8 bases between. The germline CDR1 and CDR2 sequences are SGHAT and FQNNGV. This chain's CDR3 is CASSRSGQETQYF. The CDR3 DNA reads TGTGCCAGCAGCAGGTCAGGCCAAGAGACCCAGTACTTC.

This chain connects TRBV7-9 to TRBJ2-7; D unresolved. V shed 2 bases and J shed 2 bases, with 4 bases lying between them. From germline, CDR1 is SEHNR and CDR2 FQNEAQ (reference sequence). This CDR3 region has 12 residues. CDR3 nucleotides: TGTGCCAGCAGCTTACAGACCTACGAGCAGTACTTC. It is translated as CASSLQTYEQYF. The variable domain in full, completed from reference TRBV7-9 and TRBJ2-7, reads DTGVSQNPRHKITKRGQNVTFRCDPISEHNRLYWYRQTLGQGPEFLTYFQNEAQLEKSRLLSDRFSAERPKGSFSTLEIQRTEQGDSAMYLCASSLQTYEQYFGPGTRLTVT.

The chain joins TRBV28 to TRBJ2-3; D remains ambiguous. Trimming left V 5 bases short and J 4 bases short, with 13 bases between. The germline V gene has CDR1 MDHEN and CDR2 SYDVKM. CDR3 length equals 14 residues. The CDR3, as DNA: TGTGCCAGCAGTAAGAAGGTTAGGGCAGATACGCAGTATTTT. Translated: CASSKKVRADTQYF. The whole variable domain, remainder taken from reference TRBV28 and TRBJ2-3, is DVKVTQSSRYLVKRTGEKVFLECVQDMDHENMFWYRQDPGLGLRLIYFSYDVKMKEKGDIPEGYSVSREKKERFSLILESASTNQTSMYLCASSKKVRADTQYFGPGTRLTVL.

The chain employs TRBV30 and TRBJ1-2, with D possibly matching TRBD1 (5 bases). Germline CDR1 GTSNPN, CDR2 SVGIG (reference sequence). This CDR3 has 13 amino acids. Trimming stripped 6 bases from V and 5 bases from J, with 16 bases between. The chain's CDR3 is CACLGTSKYGYTF. The DNA for the CDR3 is TGTGCCTGCCTCGGGACCTCGAAGTATGGCTACACCTTC.